This T cell receptor (beta chain) was obtained from a study of cytomegalovirus exposure and HLA in healthy donors. As regards this clone: What it binds is unknown.

Study observations and caveats: First-cohort TCR clusters tended to co-occur in the 130 or so validation repertoires, a later analysis found. The study listed approximately 170 cytomegalovirus-associated TCR beta chains.

The CDR3 is made up of 16 amino acids. V trimming: 2 bases; J trimming: 3 bases; junction bases outside the gene matches: 7. The germline CDR1 and CDR2 sequences are KGHSH and LQKENI. The validation cohort, a group of over a hundred subjects, included the donors and was separate from the roughly 620-subject first cohort. The repertoire was sequenced with immunoSEQ multiplex PCR; TCRdb's copy has only in-frame clones and lacks some. The sample lists about 130,000 clones; 85% to 90% were seen once. The receptor comes from a woman between 18 and 30 years old in good health and CMV-seropositive. The chain carries TRBV18 and TRBJ2-1; 7 bases match TRBD1. The sequenced sample was PBMCs. The CDR3 sequence is CASSPKGAGGYNEQFF. CDR3 coding DNA: TGTGCCAGCTCACCAAAGGGGGCCGGAGGCTACAATGAGCAGTTCTTC.